This T cell receptor (beta chain) was documented in a study of cytomegalovirus exposure and HLA in healthy donors (dated by TCRdb to about 2017). With respect to the entire study: In an earlier analysis of fewer than 750 of the donors, 276 Gb of sequence data and some 100 million unique TCR beta sequences from 150 million to 200 million T cells were reported. All discovery cohort repertoires had been generated using a single sequencing platform. The T cell repertoires of 550 to 850 subjects were profiled by immunosequencing and related to cytomegalovirus serostatus. Among the roughly 390 genotyped donors, roughly 80% belonged to the genetic ancestry cluster associated with self-reported Caucasian donors. An early release that covered about 600 HLA-typed donors contained about 300 gigabases of sequencing data and 80 million or so unique TCR sequences. Among 300 to 450 genotyped donors of the cohort, an average of approximately 240,000 unique TCR beta nucleotide sequences were sequenced per donor, 15% to 20% of them non-productive. Several DR-DQ haplotypes were handled as single units for association and clustering, since linkage in the cohort was strong. Along with the roughly 670-subject first cohort, a separate validation cohort of around 120 different subjects was used. High-throughput TCR immunosequencing, statistical association of individual TCRs with disease status, and machine learning were combined to predict cytomegalovirus infection status. Donor age, sex, ethnicity and CMV serostatus were compiled together with the repertoire data. The aim of the study was to test whether cataloging public T cell receptors could identify signatures of past pathogen exposure. Rather than using new phenotypic data, the later analysis identified candidate immune exposures from TCR beta sequences and from how often those sequences occurred across donors. A later genetic analysis used genome-wide SNP genotypes for about three fifths of the 666 donors, treating that subset as a discovery cohort. An earlier analysis of a few hundred of the donors applied high-throughput TCR beta sequencing to assess whether each TCR beta V gene segment acted as functional or pseudogenic. A later analysis re-examined previously published TCR beta repertoires from 610 or so donors and added high-resolution HLA genotyping to investigate patterns of TCR occurrence. Both class I and class II loci were covered by HLA typing, at four-digit resolution. Typing coverage varied by locus: roughly 620-630 donors for A, B, C, DRB1 and DQB1; more than 500 for DQA1; approximately 570 for DPA1; roughly 450 for DPB1. General findings and caveats noted by the study authors: Only TCR beta chains were sequenced in this cohort, and the absence of alpha or paired-chain data limited detectable features. Presence/absence analyses assumed roughly uniform sequencing depth across donors, an assumption that may not hold. Three of the identified cytomegalovirus-associated TCR beta chains were confirmed in vitro to be specific for cytomegalovirus antigens. In a later analysis, HLA-associated TCR beta chains were found to be more clonally expanded and to have lower generation probabilities than equally common non-associated chains. Most TCR sequences were observed very rarely across donors, whereas some public TCRs were present in many individuals. The authors suggested that the approach could potentially be generalized to other disease states and immunological phenotypes. Because HLA typing was unavailable for some donors at each locus, only the typed subset was used in association tests. The 87-base-pair reads could not distinguish some IMGT-functional V segments, including TRBV6-2 and TRBV6-3, so those segments were excluded. Strong co-occurrence of HLA alleles, especially DR and DQ, made assigning TCR associations to individual alleles difficult. Specific HLA alleles were associated with 15,000 to 20,000 TCR beta sequences at a false discovery rate of 0.05 in a later analysis. A later analysis reported that several top co-occurrence clusters appeared linked to parvovirus B19, influenza, CMV and Epstein-Barr virus. In an earlier analysis of over 550 of the donors, most TCR beta V segments were observed in productive rearrangements about 90% or about 30% of the time, broadly matching IMGT annotations. The earlier analysis of fewer than 750 of the donors excluded roughly 16 rarely observed V segments, including chromosome 9 orphons, because counts were too low. V-gene and J-gene trimming of TCR beta chains was associated with a missense DCLRE1C variant in a later genetic analysis, and the association was replicated in an independent cohort. According to a later analysis, most CMV-associated TCR beta chains appeared to be HLA-restricted, and the HLA associations seemed to be driven largely by CMV exposure. CMV serostatus was the only immune exposure information available for the cohort. Linkage disequilibrium might explain the correlated functional status among segregating V segments, but an unknown experimental factor could not be ruled out. According to a later genetic analysis, donors in an Asian-associated ancestry cluster had fewer N-insertions in productive TCRs than the roughly 700-donor mean. The study listed 150 to 200 TCR beta chains as associated with cytomegalovirus. A further reported finding was that TCR beta sequences accurately predicted the HLA-A and HLA-B alleles for most subjects in the first cohort. In both the original and validation cohorts, the classifier was reported to diagnose cytomegalovirus status with high specificity and sensitivity. A cluster of highly shared sequence variants was judged likely to represent a technical artifact of the sequencing pipeline. According to a later analysis, TCR association rates differed among HLA loci, with DRB1 alleles showing the most associated TCRs and HLA-C alleles showing the fewest.

The CDR3 holds 13 amino acids from the cysteine to the phenylalanine. Only the CDR3 DNA stays, 39 bases, in frame from base 1. The trim is 4 bases for V and 4 bases for J, with a gap of 7 bases between the germline ends. According to the germline V gene, CDR1 reads SGHNT and CDR2 reads YENEEA. Library method: the immunoSEQ multiplex PCR assay. The multiplex PCR relied on a mix of 60 forward primers for TCR Vbeta segments and 13 reverse primers for TCR Jbeta segments. A multiplex PCR assay on genomic DNA amplified the CDR3 region of rearranged TCR beta genes. The amplified TCR beta libraries were sequenced on the Illumina HiSeq System as 87-base-pair reads. In the original analysis: A later analysis tallied 75 million to 95 million unique TCR beta chains across the 650 to 750 repertoires, and about 10 million of those chains were shared by two or more donors. A nearest-neighbor algorithm error-corrected the raw reads and collapsed the reads into unique sequences, merging closely related sequences to remove PCR and sequencing errors. To assign V, D and J gene segments, CDR3 sequences were aligned to IMGT reference sequences. For a sequence to be retained, a match of at least six nucleotides to both a V gene segment and a J gene segment was required. A rearrangement was called productive if the CDR3 had no stop codons and remained in frame with V and J, and every other rearrangement was called non-productive. CDR3 was defined by IMGT convention, running from the second conserved V-encoded cysteine to the conserved J-encoded phenylalanine. Sequences without an unambiguous match to a single V gene segment were excluded from the earlier analysis of approximately 600 of the donors. In an earlier analysis of some 590 of the donors, V segments were called functional above 56.7% productive rearrangements and were called segregating when the between-donor standard deviation exceeded 5%. To diagnose cytomegalovirus status from the catalog of TCR beta chain sequences, a statistical classification framework was built. In a later analysis, TCR nucleotide sequences were compared against IMGT/GENE-DB human TR gene sequences so that V and J genes could be assigned. The TCRdist pipeline was used in a later analysis to assign CDR3 sequences and most-parsimonious VDJ recombination scenarios. In a later analysis, each TCR beta chain was defined by its CDR3 amino acid sequence together with its V-gene family, and reads without a unique V-gene family were excluded. As a way to deal with suspected cross-contamination and a sequencing artifact, a later analysis dropped roughly 600 nucleotide sequences that were highly shared and had low generation probability. For each public chain, a later analysis derived a clonal expansion index from normalized ranks of inferred template counts within each repertoire. In a later analysis, generation probabilities were computed using a VDJ recombination model fitted to out-of-frame rearrangements, and the results were checked against IGoR. In a later analysis, hypergeometric tests were used to score TCR-TCR, TCR-HLA and TCR-CMV co-occurrence, with a repertoire-size bias correction applied to TCR pairs. False discovery rates were estimated in a later analysis by permuting HLA or CMV assignments 20 times. In a later analysis, co-occurring TCRs were grouped with DBSCAN, and TCRdist sequence similarity was added when clustering was performed within HLA-allele-positive subsets. Repertoires with fewer than 30,000 or more than 120,000 public chains, plus five repertoires with anomalous nucleotide sharing, were excluded from co-occurrence clustering. The clones in this table, taken by TCRdb from immuneACCESS, are in-frame only. Not every clone is retained; where verified, under half of the shortfall comes from an unresolved V gene, and the cause of the rest is unknown. That table supplies the V and J calls and clone size; D and trimming were determined from the DNA. This sample is represented by 190,000 or so clones; 80% of them were singletons. The top ten clonotypes cover roughly 0.65% of the sample.

The cohort comprised 710 or so healthy bone marrow donors. Cohort members were all nominally healthy when sampled, although unrecorded immune exposures were likely present. The donor was CMV seronegative and was included in the group of a few hundred seronegative cohort members. A peripheral blood sample was provided by each donor, and peripheral blood mononuclear cells were used for TCR beta sequencing. Genomic DNA was extracted from the blood cell samples with the Qiagen DNeasy Blood Extraction Kit. A word on this clone: The antigen it recognizes is unknown. The record has no base qualities; no much larger clone is one base away.

The clonotype originates from a boy between 10 and 17 years old in good health and CMV-seronegative. Sequencing used PBMCs. The chain is made from TRBV11-3 and TRBJ2-2; no D segment can be confidently identified. The nucleotide sequence is given as TGTGCCAGCAGCTCCGCGGCCACCGGGGAGCTGTTTTTT. It is translated as CASSSAATGELFF.